This T cell receptor (beta chain) was captured in a study of blood T cell repertoires in COVID-19 (dated by TCRdb to the early 2020s). As for the study more broadly: Samples from collaborators originated in the United States, Italy and Spain and spanned both the acute and convalescent phases of COVID-19. The prospective study material was composed of cDNA or gDNA derived from T cells, B-cell-depleted T cells, or PBMCs. The dataset comprised deeply sampled blood TCRbeta repertoires from subjects exposed to, actively infected with, or recovered from COVID-19. A freely available public database, intended as a resource for researchers studying the immune response to SARS-CoV-2, is where the repertoires were released. The samples were drawn from two sources: the first 160 participants of the ongoing ImmuneRACE study, and fewer than 1,500 subjects contributed by 6 global collaborators. The sample metadata nearly always contained a de-identified subject ID, COVID-19 status, age in years and sex. HLA class I and class II types, where available, came from metadata supplied by the sample provider rather than from assay-based typing.

This clone has a single count. Its antigen remains unidentified. No base qualities exist here, and no much larger clone lies one base off it. The collaborating institutions used their own protocols to collect whole blood in K2EDTA tubes. For TCRbeta analysis, collaborators shipped samples as frozen whole blood, isolated PBMCs, or DNA extracted from either of those sample types. Reading from cysteine to phenylalanine, the CDR3 counts 16 amino acids. Only the CDR3 portion is preserved as DNA: 48 bases, with reading frame beginning at the first base. The germline V gene encodes CDR1 LGHDT and CDR2 YNNKEL (reference sequence). After removal of 1 base from V and 3 bases from J, the junction retains 1 base not matched to a gene. TCRbeta CDR3 regions were amplified from genomic DNA by means of the immunoSEQ Assay, a bias-controlled multiplex PCR. The paper's data handling went like this. The number of nucleated cells in each sample was estimated from the amplification of reference gene primers within the assay. To quantify the absolute abundance of each unique TCRbeta CDR3 rearrangement, sequence reads were collapsed and filtered. For each sample, productive Simpson clonality was calculated as the square root of Simpson's diversity index across productive rearrangements. The table comes from immuneACCESS by way of TCRdb, which keeps in-frame sequences with V and J called. Part of the clones is missing from these tables; in studies checked, under half for an unresolved V gene and the rest for unknown reasons. V and J calls and clone size are copied from that table; D and trimming were computed from the DNA. A total of over 65,000 clones appear in this sample, around 88% of them only once. The ten top clones hold approximately 12% of the sample.

Study-level results and caveats: The quantity of clinical and demographic metadata differed by source and by participant and was supplied without curation.

The sequence derives from a human donor in a cohort sampled during active COVID-19. Sequenced material: peripheral blood. Here the chain combines TRBV3-1 (or the pseudogene TRBV3-2) and TRBJ2-1, with 12 junctional bases fitting TRBD2. The CDR3 in this case is CASSQASGGVYNEQFF. The nucleotide sequence reads as follows: TGTGCCAGCAGCCAAGCTAGCGGGGGGGTCTACAATGAGCAGTTCTTC.